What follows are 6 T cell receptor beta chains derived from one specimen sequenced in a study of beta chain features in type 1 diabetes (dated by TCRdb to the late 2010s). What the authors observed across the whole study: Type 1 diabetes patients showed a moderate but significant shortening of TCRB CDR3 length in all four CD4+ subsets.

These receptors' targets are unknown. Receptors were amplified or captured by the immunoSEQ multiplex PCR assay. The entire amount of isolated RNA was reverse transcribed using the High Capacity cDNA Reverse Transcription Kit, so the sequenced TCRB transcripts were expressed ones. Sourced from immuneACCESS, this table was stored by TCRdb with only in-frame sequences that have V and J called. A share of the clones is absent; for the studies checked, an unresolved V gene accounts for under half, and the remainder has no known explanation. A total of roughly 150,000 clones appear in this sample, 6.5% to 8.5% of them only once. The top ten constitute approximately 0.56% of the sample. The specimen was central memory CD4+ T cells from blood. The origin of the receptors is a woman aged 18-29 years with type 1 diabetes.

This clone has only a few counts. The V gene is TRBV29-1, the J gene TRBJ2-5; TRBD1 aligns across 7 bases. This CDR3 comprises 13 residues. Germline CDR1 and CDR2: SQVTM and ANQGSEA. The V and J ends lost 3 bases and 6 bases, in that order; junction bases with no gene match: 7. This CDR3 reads CSVEPPGGKTQYF. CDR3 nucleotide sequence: TGCAGCGTTGAGCCCCCAGGGGGAAAGACCCAGTACTTC.

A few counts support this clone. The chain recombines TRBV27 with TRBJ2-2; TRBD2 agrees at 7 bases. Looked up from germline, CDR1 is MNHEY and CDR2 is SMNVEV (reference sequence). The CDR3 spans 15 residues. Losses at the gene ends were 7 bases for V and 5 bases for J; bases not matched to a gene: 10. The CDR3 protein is CASTKAQGGTGELFF. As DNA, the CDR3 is TGTGCCAGCACTAAAGCTCAGGGAGGGACCGGGGAGCTGTTTTTT.

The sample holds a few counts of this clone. The CDR3 sequence is CASSLGRVTDTQYF. The DNA of the CDR3 is TGCGCCAGCAGCTTGGGCAGGGTTACAGATACGCAGTATTTT. V gene TRBV5-1 combines with J gene TRBJ2-3; weak D call: TRBD1 (5 bases). The CDR3 contains 14 residues. Germline CDR1 and CDR2: SGHRS and YFSETQ. V lost 0 bases to trimming and J lost 3 bases, with 8 bases between them.

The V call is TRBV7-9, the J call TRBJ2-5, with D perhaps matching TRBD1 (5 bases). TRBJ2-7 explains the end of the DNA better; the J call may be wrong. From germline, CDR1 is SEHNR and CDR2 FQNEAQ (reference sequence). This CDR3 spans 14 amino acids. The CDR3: CASSPVGPAYEQYF. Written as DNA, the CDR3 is TGTGCCAGCAGCCCCGTGGGGCCCGCCTACGAGCAGTACTTC.

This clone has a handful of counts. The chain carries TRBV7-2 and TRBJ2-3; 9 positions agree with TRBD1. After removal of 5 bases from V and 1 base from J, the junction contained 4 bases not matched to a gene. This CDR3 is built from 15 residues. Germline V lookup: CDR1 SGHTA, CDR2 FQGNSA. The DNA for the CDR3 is TGTGCCAGCAGCCCACAGGGGGCGCGCACAGATACGCAGTATTTT. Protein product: CASSPQGARTDTQYF.

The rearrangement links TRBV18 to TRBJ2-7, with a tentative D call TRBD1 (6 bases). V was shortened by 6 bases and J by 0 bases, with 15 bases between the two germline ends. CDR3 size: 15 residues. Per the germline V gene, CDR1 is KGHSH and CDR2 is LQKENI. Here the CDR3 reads CASSLHTGSSYEQYF. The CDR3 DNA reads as TGTGCCAGCTCGTTACATACAGGGAGCTCCTACGAGCAGTACTTC.